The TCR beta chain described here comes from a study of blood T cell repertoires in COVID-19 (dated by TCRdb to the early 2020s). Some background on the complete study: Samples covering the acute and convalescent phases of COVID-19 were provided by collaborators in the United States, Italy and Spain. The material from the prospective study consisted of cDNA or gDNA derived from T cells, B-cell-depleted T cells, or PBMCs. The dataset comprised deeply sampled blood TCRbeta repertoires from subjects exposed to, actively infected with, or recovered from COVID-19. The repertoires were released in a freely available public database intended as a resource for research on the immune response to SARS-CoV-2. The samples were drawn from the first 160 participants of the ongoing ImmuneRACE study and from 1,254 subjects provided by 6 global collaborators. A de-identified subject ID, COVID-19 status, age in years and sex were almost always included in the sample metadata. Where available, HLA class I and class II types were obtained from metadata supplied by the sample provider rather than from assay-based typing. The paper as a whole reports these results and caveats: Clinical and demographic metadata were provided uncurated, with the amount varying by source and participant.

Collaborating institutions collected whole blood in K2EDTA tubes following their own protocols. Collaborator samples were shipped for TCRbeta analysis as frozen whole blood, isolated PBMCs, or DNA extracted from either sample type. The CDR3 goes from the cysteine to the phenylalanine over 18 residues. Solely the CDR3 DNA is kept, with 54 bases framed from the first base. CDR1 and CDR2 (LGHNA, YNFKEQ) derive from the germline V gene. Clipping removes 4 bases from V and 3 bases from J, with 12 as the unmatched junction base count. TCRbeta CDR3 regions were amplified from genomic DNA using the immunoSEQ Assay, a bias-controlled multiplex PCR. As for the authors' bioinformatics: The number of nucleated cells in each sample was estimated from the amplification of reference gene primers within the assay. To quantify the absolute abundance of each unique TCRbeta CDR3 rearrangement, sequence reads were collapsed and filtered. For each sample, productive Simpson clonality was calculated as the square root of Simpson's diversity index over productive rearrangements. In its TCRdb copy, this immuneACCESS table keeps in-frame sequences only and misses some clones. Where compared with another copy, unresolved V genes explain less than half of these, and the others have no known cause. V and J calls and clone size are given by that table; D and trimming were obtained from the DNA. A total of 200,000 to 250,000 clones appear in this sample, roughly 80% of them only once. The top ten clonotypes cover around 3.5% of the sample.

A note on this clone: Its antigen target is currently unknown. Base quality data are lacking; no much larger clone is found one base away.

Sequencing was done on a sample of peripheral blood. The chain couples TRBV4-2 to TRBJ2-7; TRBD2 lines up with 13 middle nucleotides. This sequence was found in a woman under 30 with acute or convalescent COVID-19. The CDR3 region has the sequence CASSRGTSGERGFYEQYF. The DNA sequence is TGTGCCAGCAGCCGAGGGACTAGCGGGGAGAGGGGGTTCTACGAGCAGTACTTC.